Shown below are 5 T cell receptor beta chains from a single sample sequenced in a study of T cell repertoires in cytomegalovirus infection. TCRdb called the reads again in MiXCR, with one record for every CDR3 protein. The sample comprises 200,000 to 250,000 distinct CDR3 sequences, less than 50% of which are singletons, and roughly three fifths rests with the top ten. No antigen is known for these receptors. The specimen comprised CD8+ T cells from cultured PBMCs, sampled from culture after CMV antigen stimulation. Every receptor here comes from a human donor in good health (CMV status not recorded). Some clones in this sample may be carry-over from other donors' samples.

The table lists this clonotype with a few counts. The rearrangement uses TRBV7-9 and TRBJ2-2; D is tentatively TRBD1 or TRBD2 (5 bases each). The germline V gene encodes CDR1 SEHNR and CDR2 FQNEAQ (reference sequence). The CDR3 spans 17 residues. The V end lost 5 bases, the J end lost 6 bases, and 22 bases lay between the germline ends. CDR3 in DNA: TGTGCCAGCAGCCGGACCTGGGACGGCACTACCCCCGGGGAGCTGTTTTTT. Its translation: CASSRTWDGTTPGELFF.

V and J are TRBV7-9 and TRBJ1-3; D not resolved. The germline V gene has CDR1 SEHNR and CDR2 FQNEAQ (reference sequence). The CDR3 consists of 14 residues. V lost 7 bases, J lost 0 bases, and 10 bases lay in between. This chain's CDR3 is CASNSVSSGNTIYF. CDR3 DNA: TGTGCCAGCAATTCGGTCTCCTCTGGAAACACCATATATTTT.

The rearrangement uses TRBV11-3 and TRBJ1-1; perhaps TRBD1 as D (5 bases). Trimming took off 3 bases at V and 1 base at J, with 6 bases between the two ends. Germline V CDR1 and CDR2: SGHNT, YENEEA. This CDR3 contains 13 residues. CDR3 DNA: TGTGCCAGCAGCTTCGGGGCGAACACTGAAGCTTTCTTT. Its translation is CASSFGANTEAFF.

This clonotype appeared many times. The CDR3 DNA is TGTGCCAGCAGCTTAACGGCAGGGGGCACTGAAGCTTTCTTT. It encodes CASSLTAGGTEAFF. The chain joins TRBV7-3 to TRBJ1-1; TRBD1 aligns across 7 bases. From germline, CDR1 is SGHTA and CDR2 FQGTGA. V was pared by 0 bases and J by 4 bases, with 2 bases of the junction left unmatched. This CDR3 has 14 amino acids.

In its sample, this clonotype was seen once. V usage is TRBV7-9 and J usage is TRBJ1-6, with TRBD1 identical over 7 bases. The trim removed 5 bases at V and 0 bases at J, leaving 10 bases unmatched. CDR1 and CDR2 (germline): SEHNR, FQNEAQ (reference sequence). This CDR3 comprises 18 residues. The CDR3 protein is CASSELGQSSSYNSPLHF. DNA for the CDR3: TGTGCCAGCAGCGAGTTGGGACAGTCGAGCTCCTATAATTCACCCCTCCACTTT.